One sample yielded the 30 T cell receptor beta chains listed below, sequenced in a study of blood T cell repertoires in COVID-19. Sequencing used immunoSEQ multiplex PCR; TCRdb keeps in-frame clones, though not all of them. The sample consists of around 100,000 clones, around 92% of them appearing once. The specimen was peripheral blood. These TCRs come from a man in his fifties or sixties with active COVID-19.

The chain has TRBV28 and TRBJ2-7, with 13 bases that match TRBD2. This CDR3 has 15 amino acids. CDR1 is MDHEN, CDR2 SYDVKM, per germline. J gave up 4 bases and V 6 bases, and 6 bases lay outside the gene matches. CDR3: CASSPTSGRVYEQYF. CDR3 nucleotides: TGTGCCAGCAGCCCAACTAGCGGGAGGGTATACGAGCAGTACTTC.

In the case of this clone: The junction does not match germline at one end; this may be a read error. The chain joins TRBV7-9 to TRBJ2-7, with a possible D match to TRBD1 (5 bases). The CDR3 runs to 13 residues. Germline values: CDR1 SEHNR, CDR2 FQNEAQ (reference sequence). The CDR3 nucleotides read TGTGCCAGCAGCCAAACCGCGCTCCACGGCAGGGACTTC. Protein: CASSQTALHGRDF.

The V call is TRBV3-1 (or the pseudogene TRBV3-2), the J call TRBJ2-2; D remains unclear. The CDR3 spans 17 residues. Trimming stripped 0 bases from V and 0 bases from J, with 11 bases between. Germline-derived CDR1 and CDR2 are LGHDT and YNNKEL (reference sequence). The CDR3 here is CASSQDLSSANTGELFF. The CDR3 region has the DNA TGTGCCAGCAGCCAAGATCTGTCGAGCGCGAACACCGGGGAGCTGTTTTTT.

This clone was seen once. The J gene is TRBJ1-2, the V gene TRBV5-1, with TRBD1 matching 8 bases. Per the germline V gene, CDR1 is SGHRS and CDR2 is YFSETQ. V trimming: 4 bases; J trimming: 4 bases; junction bases outside the gene matches: 6. The CDR3 is made up of 14 amino acids. CDR3 coding DNA: TGCGCCAGCAGCCTGGGACAGGAAATCTATGGCTACACCTTC. Translating gives CASSLGQEIYGYTF.

J is TRBJ1-1 and V is TRBV28; no clear D. CDR1 and CDR2 (germline): MDHEN, SYDVKM. V lost 1 base and J lost 5, with 8 bases in between. The CDR3 consists of 13 residues. The CDR3 sequence: CASSLYGNTEAFF. For the CDR3, the DNA is TGTGCCAGCAGTTTATACGGGAATACTGAAGCTTTCTTT.

The chain employs TRBV25-1 and TRBJ1-4; no firm D call. Germline V gives CDR1 MGHDK, CDR2 SYGVNS. Trimming shortened V by 1 base and J by 8 bases, and 20 bases separated the two germline ends. The CDR3 has 17 residues. CDR3 DNA: TGTGCCAGCAGTGAATGGGGTAGGGCGGGATTCGGAGAAAAACTGTTTTTT. It codes for CASSEWGRAGFGEKLFF.

As DNA, the CDR3 is TGTGCCAGCAGCCCCTATGGCGGGGAGCGACCTGAGACCCAGTACTTC. Protein product: CASSPYGGERPETQYF. V is TRBV2 and J is TRBJ2-5, with a tentative D call TRBD2 (6 bases). The CDR3 has 16 amino acids. Germline-derived CDR1 and CDR2 are SNHLY and FYNNEI. V was trimmed by 6 bases and J by 5 bases, leaving 22 bases between them.

The rearrangement uses TRBV2 and TRBJ1-2; 11 nucleotides agree with TRBD1. Looked up from germline, CDR1 is SNHLY and CDR2 is FYNNEI. V shed 5 bases, J shed 4 bases, and the junction held 9 bases outside the gene matches. This CDR3 comprises 16 residues. The CDR3 here is CASSIHGQGAGYGYTF. Written as DNA, the CDR3 is TGTGCCAGCAGTATCCATGGACAGGGGGCAGGCTATGGCTACACCTTC.

This clone was observed once. CDR3 amino acids: CASSAEGQGAEAFF. In nucleotides, the CDR3 is TGTGCCAGCAGTGCGGAGGGACAGGGTGCTGAAGCTTTCTTT. This rearrangement joins TRBV6-4 to TRBJ1-1; 9 bases line up with TRBD1. Germline CDR1 is MRHNA and CDR2 is SNTAGT. V shed 4 bases and J 6 bases; nucleotides not matched to a gene: 6. The CDR3 runs 14 residues.

The rearrangement links TRBV5-1 to TRBJ2-1, with 9 bases that match TRBD2. Germline V lookup: CDR1 SGHRS, CDR2 YFSETQ. The ends lost 6 bases at V and 1 base at J; junction bases unmatched: 2. There are 14 residues in the CDR3. The CDR3 reads CASKREASYNEQFF. The DNA for the CDR3 is TGCGCCAGCAAGCGGGAGGCGTCCTACAATGAGCAGTTCTTC.

This chain joins TRBV2 and TRBJ2-7; D ambiguous. Deletions cut 4 bases from V and 4 bases from J, with 8 bases between. This CDR3 spans 12 amino acids. Germline V gene lookup returns CDR1 SNHLY and CDR2 FYNNEI. CDR3 amino acids: CASSGRRYEQYF. The CDR3 DNA follows: TGTGCCAGCAGTGGTAGGCGGTACGAGCAGTACTTC.

DNA for the CDR3: TGTGCCAGCCTTGGCGGGCCCGGGACTGAAGCTTTCTTT. Protein: CASLGGPGTEAFF. The genes are TRBV28 and TRBJ1-1; D gene unclear. This CDR3 comprises 13 residues. Germline-derived CDR1 and CDR2 are MDHEN and SYDVKM. Trimming shortened V by 8 bases and J by 5 bases, and 15 bases separated the two germline ends. Complete variable domain (other parts from reference TRBV28 and TRBJ1-1): DVKVTQSSRYLVKRTGEKVFLECVQDMDHENMFWYRQDPGLGLRLIYFSYDVKMKEKGDIPEGYSVSREKKERFSLILESASTNQTSMYLCASLGGPGTEAFFGQGTRLTVV.

CDR3 in amino acids: CSVFQGAATDTQYF. CDR3 DNA sequence: TGCAGCGTTTTCCAGGGGGCGGCGACAGATACGCAGTATTTT. The rearrangement uses TRBV29-1 and TRBJ2-3, with TRBD1 matching over 8 bases. CDR1 and CDR2 from the germline V gene are SQVTM and ANQGSEA. J gave up 3 bases and V 5 bases, and 7 bases lay outside the gene matches. CDR3 length: 14 residues.

The V gene is TRBV5-1, the J gene TRBJ1-5, with 7 bases that match TRBD1. The V and J ends lost 0 bases and 6 bases, in that order; junction bases with no gene match: 6. The CDR3 totals 15 residues. Germline lookup yields CDR1 SGHRS and CDR2 YFSETQ. In DNA, the CDR3 is TGCGCCAGCAGCTTGGAGGGGGCGCAGGGTCAGCCCCAGCATTTT. Translation gives CASSLEGAQGQPQHF.

The sample holds one count of this clone. The rearrangement joins TRBV10-3 to TRBJ2-3, with TRBD2 matching 15 bases. The germline V gene encodes CDR1 ENHRY and CDR2 SYGVKD. This CDR3 is 16 amino acids long. J gave up 4 bases and V 6 bases, and 5 bases lay outside the gene matches. The CDR3 sequence: CAIRRTSGRDSDTQYF. CDR3 bases: TGTGCCATCAGGAGGACTAGCGGGAGGGATTCAGATACGCAGTATTTT.

CDR3 residues: CASSDPDRDTEAFF. Written as DNA, the CDR3 is TGTGCCAGCAGTGACCCCGACAGGGACACTGAAGCTTTCTTT. This chain uses TRBV25-1 with TRBJ1-1, with TRBD1 matching 7 bases. The ends lost 3 bases at V and 3 bases at J; junction bases unmatched: 4. The CDR3 length is 14 residues. Per germline, CDR1 MGHDK and CDR2 SYGVNS.

The chain links TRBV10-3 to TRBJ2-5; 16 bases line up with TRBD2. CDR3 size: 17 residues. Germline V gene sequence: CDR1 ENHRY, CDR2 SYGVKD. J lost 4 bases, V lost 4 bases, and 6 bases had no gene match. The CDR3 loop is CAISGGLAGGVTETQYF. CDR3 nucleotide sequence: TGTGCCATCAGTGGGGGACTAGCGGGAGGGGTGACAGAGACCCAGTACTTC.

The chain recombines TRBV29-1 with TRBJ1-1; maybe TRBD1 (5 bases). V gave up 2 bases and J gave up 3 bases, with 19 bases separating them. In germline, CDR1 is SQVTM, CDR2 ANQGSEA. The CDR3 loop spans 16 amino acids. The CDR3 region is CSVESPWRGGDTEAFF. DNA for the CDR3: TGCAGCGTTGAATCTCCTTGGAGGGGAGGGGACACTGAAGCTTTCTTT.

This clone was picked up one time. The J gene is TRBJ2-3, the V gene TRBV7-2; the match to TRBD2 covers 9 bases. CDR1 and CDR2 from the germline V gene are SGHTA and FQGNSA. Trimming removed 4 bases from V and 5 bases from J; junction bases left unmatched: 7. The CDR3 has 15 amino acids. Here the CDR3 DNA reads TGTGCCAGCAGCTCCCAGGCGGGAGGGGGAGATACGCAGTATTTT. It codes for CASSSQAGGGDTQYF. The whole variable domain, remainder taken from reference TRBV7-2 and TRBJ2-3, is GAGVSQSPSNKVTEKGKDVELRCDPISGHTALYWYRQSLGQGLEFLIYFQGNSAPDKSGLPSDRFSAERTGGSVSTLTIQRTQQEDSAVYLCASSSQAGGGDTQYFGPGTRLTVL.

V gene TRBV7-2 combines with J gene TRBJ2-2; TRBD2 is a possible D gene (5 bases). The CDR3 spans 14 residues. Deletions cut 0 bases from V and 9 bases from J, with 11 bases between. Germline V gives CDR1 SGHTA, CDR2 FQGNSA. The CDR3 loop reads CASSLAGLPRELFF. The CDR3 DNA sequence: TGTGCCAGCAGCTTAGCCGGACTCCCCCGGGAGCTGTTTTTT.

V is TRBV24-1 and J is TRBJ2-3; D remains unclear. Germline V gene sequence: CDR1 KGHDR, CDR2 SFDVKD. The CDR3 length is 12 residues. V dropped 2 bases and J dropped 3 bases, with 2 bases sitting between them. The CDR3 region is CATSDSTDTQYF. For the CDR3, the DNA is TGTGCCACCAGTGATTCGACAGATACGCAGTATTTT.

The rearrangement joins TRBV5-1 to TRBJ1-1; 7 nucleotides agree with TRBD1. From germline, CDR1 is SGHRS and CDR2 YFSETQ. The CDR3 covers 13 residues. Trimming at V came to 4 bases and at J to 5 bases, leaving 5 bases not matched to a gene. CDR3 loop: CASSPTGSTEAFF. The CDR3 nucleotides read TGCGCCAGCAGCCCGACAGGGTCGACTGAAGCTTTCTTT.

The rearrangement links TRBV24-1 to TRBJ2-1; maybe TRBD2 (5 bases). V was pared by 1 base and J by 8 bases, with 20 bases between. The germline CDR1 and CDR2 sequences are KGHDR and SFDVKD. This CDR3 has 17 amino acids. The CDR3 coding sequence is TGTGCCACCAGTGATTTACTTAACGTGGGAGTGGTCTATGAGCAGTTCTTC. Residues: CATSDLLNVGVVYEQFF.

The chain recombines TRBV5-8 with TRBJ1-5; no reliable D call. V lost 0 bases and J 5 bases, leaving 6 bases between the germline ends. Germline values: CDR1 SGHTS, CDR2 YDEGEE. The CDR3 loop spans 13 amino acids. In DNA form, the CDR3 reads TGTGCCAGCAGCTTGGGCGGGTATCAGCCCCAGCATTTT. Protein product: CASSLGGYQPQHF.

This clone was observed a few times. CDR3 sequence: CATRDSRLSYNSPLHF. CDR3 nucleotide sequence: TGTGCCACCCGCGACAGCAGACTCTCCTATAATTCACCCCTCCACTTT. The chain uses TRBV19 and TRBJ1-6; the D gene is possibly TRBD1 (5 bases). V was shortened by 10 bases and J by 0 bases, with 16 bases between the two germline ends. This CDR3 has 16 residues. The V gene's germline CDR1 is LNHDA and CDR2 SQIVND (reference sequence). The full variable domain, completed using reference TRBV19 and TRBJ1-6, is DGGITQSPKYLFRKEGQNVTLSCEQNLNHDAMYWYRQDPGQGLRLIYYSQIVNDFQKGDIAEGYSVSREKKESFPLTVTSAQKNPTAFYLCATRDSRLSYNSPLHFGNGTRLTVT.

The gene calls are TRBV27 and TRBJ2-7; TRBD1 matches 9 bases. The CDR3 runs to 16 residues. V shed 4 bases and J 0 bases; nucleotides not matched to a gene: 7. Per the germline V gene, CDR1 is MNHEY and CDR2 is SMNVEV (reference sequence). The CDR3 sequence: CASSSHGTGFSYEQYF. The CDR3 region has the DNA TGTGCCAGCAGTTCCCATGGGACAGGGTTCTCCTACGAGCAGTACTTC.

This clone was counted once. In nucleotides, the CDR3 is TGTGCCAGCAGCGACGACAAACTTTCCTACAATGAGCAGTTCTTC. Translation: CASSDDKLSYNEQFF. V gene TRBV5-8 combines with J gene TRBJ2-1, with D unresolved. This CDR3 is built from 15 residues. Deletions cut 4 bases from V and 1 base from J, with 12 bases between. CDR1 SGHTS and CDR2 YDEGEE come from the germline V gene.

The chain carries TRBV7-2 and TRBJ1-4; D remains ambiguous. The CDR3 consists of 13 residues. Trimming cost V 7 bases and J 4 bases, with 10 bases left between them. Germline values: CDR1 SGHTA, CDR2 FQGNSA. The CDR3 bases are TGTGCCAGCACCCTCTACAGTAATGAAAAACTGTTTTTT. Translating it yields CASTLYSNEKLFF.

The chain couples TRBV10-3 to TRBJ2-5; 7 bases align to TRBD2. The CDR3 runs 17 residues. The trim removed 6 bases at V and 5 bases at J, leaving 18 bases unmatched. Germline V gene sequence: CDR1 ENHRY, CDR2 SYGVKD. The CDR3 DNA reads as TGTGCCATCAGCCGTTCGGTGGTGGCGGGAGATCAGGAGACCCAGTACTTC. As protein: CAISRSVVAGDQETQYF.

V is TRBV5-4 and J is TRBJ2-1; 7 bases match TRBD2. The CDR3 covers 15 residues. CDR1 and CDR2 (germline): SGHNT, YYREEE (reference sequence). Germline trimming cut 4 bases from V and 5 bases from J; bases unmatched to any gene: 9. CDR3 residues: CASSRGGAGNNEQFF. CDR3 DNA: TGTGCCAGCAGCCGGGGAGGGGCGGGGAACAATGAGCAGTTCTTC.